This T cell receptor (beta chain) comes out of a study of CD8+ T cells in alopecia areata (dated by TCRdb to the late 2010s). Study-wide context: The treated patients took part in an open-label pilot trial in which moderate-to-severe alopecia areata was treated with oral tofacitinib at 5 to 10 mg twice daily. Patients on tofacitinib were biopsied at baseline and after 4 and 24 weeks of treatment, and several of the patients also had a later scalp biopsy. TCRbeta CDR3 regions were amplified by immunoSEQ multiplex PCR with 35 Vbeta forward and 13 Jbeta reverse primers. RNA was extracted with the PAXgene miRNA kit for fixed scalp, the miRNeasy kit for PBMCs, and the RNeasy kit for mouse skin. Scalp clonality was compared among normal scalp (n=4), patchy alopecia areata scalp (n=8), and alopecia totalis/universalis scalp (n=8). To study T cell clonal expansion in alopecia areata, the researchers applied high-throughput TCRbeta sequencing to both the C3H/HeJ mouse model and human patients. Patients received tofacitinib for 6 to 18 months and were then followed off drug for 6 months to check for delayed response and recurrence. In treated patients, disease severity was measured using the SALT score, which gives the percentage of scalp surface area affected. Scalp tissue and sorted CD4+ and CD8+ peripheral blood T cells from patchy and totalis/universalis alopecia areata patients and from healthy controls were covered by human TCRbeta sequencing.

Overall study outcomes, separate from this receptor: Compared with mice, TCR sequences shared between patients were less clear, possibly partly because of HLA diversity across the patient population. With tofacitinib, both scalp clonality and the number of expanded CD8+ clones among the top 100 scalp clones went down significantly. Many expanded lesional clones were found to persist in scalp and blood during tofacitinib treatment, and relapse after treatment cessation may be partly explained by this persistence. Unlike mouse skin, where gammadelta T cells dominate, normal human skin contains resident alphabeta T cells that get sequenced too, which complicates analysis of the scalp TCR repertoire. Higher clonality and more expanded CD8+ clones were observed in lesional scalp than in normal scalp, particularly in alopecia totalis/universalis, a finding suggestive of antigenic drive. Because the treated cohort was small and had just a single nonresponder, larger studies are needed to establish links between baseline CD8+ expansion and response.

Receptor amplification or capture employed the immunoSEQ multiplex PCR assay. For TCR sequencing, RNA was extracted from every sample and reverse transcribed into cDNA to serve as template. SuperScript III was used for first-strand cDNA synthesis, primed with a 2:1 mix of oligo-dT and random hexamers. A synthetic immune receptor repertoire was used to measure amplification bias, and any remaining bias was corrected computationally. In the source study's methods: Raw reads were preprocessed to remove errors, and CDR3 was defined according to IMGT conventions as the region from the conserved cysteine to phenylalanine. Clonality was calculated as 1 minus Shannon entropy normalized by log2 of the number of productive unique TCRs. Scalp TCRbeta sequences were cross-referenced with sorted blood CD4 and CD8 repertoires so that the CD4 or CD8 identity of scalp clones could be inferred. TCRdb took over this immuneACCESS table, retaining in-frame rearrangements with V and J assigned. Such tables are incomplete; in checked studies, under half of the missing clones stem from an unresolved V gene, and the remainder is unexplained. V, J and clone size are taken as reported in that table, and D and trimming were inferred from the DNA itself. The sample table lists fewer than 150,000 clones, around 58% of them with a count of one. The ten largest clones capture roughly 30% of the sample.

Details on this clone: Its target antigen remains unknown. There are no base qualities to consult, and no much larger clone falls within one base.

What this sample's time point label stands for: around 4 weeks on oral tofacitinib. Sample treatment or condition, as interpreted from the label and publication: oral pan-JAK inhibitor, 5-10 mg twice daily. Lesional scalp punch biopsies and peripheral blood were obtained from alopecia areata patients. After PBMCs were isolated by density centrifugation and stained for CD3, CD4 and CD8, a FACSAria was used to sort CD4+ and CD8+ T cells. CDR1 and CDR2, per the germline V gene, are SQVTM and ANQGSEA. The CDR3 goes from the cysteine to the phenylalanine over 12 residues. Here the CDR3 DNA is all that survives: 36 bases in frame from base 1. Ends trimmed: V by 7 bases, J by 7 bases; bases unmatched to a gene: 6.

In this chain, TRBV29-1 is recombined with TRBJ2-5, and TRBD1 aligns with 10 junction nucleotides. The sample here was CD8+ T cells sorted from blood, taken at week 4, from a patient treated with tofacitinib. This clonotype was obtained from a human donor with alopecia areata. CDR3 region: CSAGDRGGTQYF. The DNA is TGCAGCGCCGGGGACAGGGGAGGGACCCAGTACTTC.